This entry lists 30 T cell receptor beta chains sequenced from one sample in a study of blood T cell repertoires in COVID-19. Libraries were prepared by immunoSEQ multiplex PCR; TCRdb keeps only in-frame clonotypes and omits some of them. The profile shows 100,000 to 150,000 clones, around 88% of them singletons. The sequenced material came from peripheral blood. The origin of the receptors is a human donor in a cohort sampled during active COVID-19.

This clone was detected once. J is TRBJ1-1 and V is TRBV5-5; 10 bases agree with TRBD1. Germline CDR1 SGHKS, CDR2 YYEKEE (reference sequence). This CDR3 is built from 14 residues. The V and J ends lost 5 bases and 8 bases, in that order; junction bases with no gene match: 9. This CDR3 reads CASRRPGTGAEAFF. The CDR3 DNA sequence: TGTGCCAGCAGGCGCCCCGGGACAGGGGCAGAAGCTTTCTTT. The variable domain in full, with the rest retrieved from reference TRBV5-5 and TRBJ1-1, is DAGVTQSPTHLIKTRGQQVTLRCSPISGHKSVSWYQQVLGQGPQFIFQYYEKEERGRGNFPDRFSARQFPNYSSELNVNALLLGDSALYLCASRRPGTGAEAFFGQGTRLTVV.

This rearrangement joins TRBV7-2 to TRBJ1-2; 10 nucleotides match TRBD1. Trimming cost V 1 base and J 4 bases; bases outside gene matches: 12. Germline loops: CDR1 SGHTA, CDR2 FQGNSA. The CDR3 totals 18 residues. CDR3 bases: TGTGCCAGCAGCTTAGTCGGGTACGGGGACAGGGGAGGCTATGGCTACACCTTC. It is translated as CASSLVGYGDRGGYGYTF.

V and J are TRBV6-2 or TRBV6-3 and TRBJ1-1; 7 nucleotides align to TRBD1. The V gene end was trimmed by 5 bases and the J gene end by 4 bases; junction bases not matched to a gene: 7. CDR1 and CDR2 (germline): MNHEY, SVGEGT. The CDR3 has 14 residues. CDR3 protein: CASSRRQGGTEAFF. CDR3 DNA sequence: TGTGCCAGCAGTCGGCGACAGGGAGGCACTGAAGCTTTCTTT.

This CDR3 reads CASSIRTSGGSEQFF. The CDR3 DNA is TGTGCCAGTAGTATAAGGACTTCGGGGGGAAGTGAGCAGTTCTTC. This rearrangement joins TRBV19 to TRBJ2-1; 7 nucleotides match TRBD2. From germline, CDR1 is LNHDA and CDR2 SQIVND (reference sequence). J gave up 9 bases and V 2 bases, and 10 bases lay outside the gene matches. The CDR3 runs 15 residues.

This clone showed up just a few times. The chain uses TRBV14 and TRBJ2-2; D is possibly TRBD2 (5 bases). CDR3 length: 16 residues. The germline CDR1 and CDR2 sequences are SGHDN and FVKESK. V was cut by 2 bases and J by 2 bases, with 12 bases left in between. CDR3 loop: CASSQRRTSNTGELFF. The CDR3 DNA reads as TGTGCCAGCAGCCAACGGAGGACTTCAAACACCGGGGAGCTGTTTTTT.

The chain couples TRBV20-1 to TRBJ1-2; D remains ambiguous. V was trimmed by 5 bases and J by 14 bases, leaving 18 bases between them. The CDR3 has 11 residues. CDR1 is DFQATT and CDR2 is SNEGSKA in the germline V gene (reference sequence). The CDR3 DNA reads as TGCAGTGCTGTCCAATTTGAACGGCGGACCTTC. Its protein is CSAVQFERRTF.

This clone was observed once. V usage is TRBV19 and J usage is TRBJ1-6; maybe TRBD1 (6 bases). This CDR3 comprises 14 residues. Germline CDR1 LNHDA, CDR2 SQIVND (reference sequence). V was shortened by 3 bases and J by 4 bases, with 7 bases between the two germline ends. CDR3 nucleotide sequence: TGTGCCAGTAGTATCGGACAGTATAATTCACCCCTCCACTTT. This translates into CASSIGQYNSPLHF. The complete variable domain, with remaining parts taken from reference TRBV19 and TRBJ1-6, reads DGGITQSPKYLFRKEGQNVTLSCEQNLNHDAMYWYRQDPGQGLRLIYYSQIVNDFQKGDIAEGYSVSREKKESFPLTVTSAQKNPTAFYLCASSIGQYNSPLHFGNGTRLTVT.

This chain links TRBV18 with TRBJ1-5; 7 nucleotides align to TRBD1. Germline trimming cut 3 bases from V and 4 bases from J; bases unmatched to any gene: 3. This CDR3 is 14 amino acids long. CDR1 and CDR2 from the germline V gene are KGHSH and LQKENI. CDR3 DNA sequence: TGTGCCAGCTCACCGCCGGACAGGAATCAGCCCCAGCATTTT. Translating gives CASSPPDRNQPQHF. The whole variable domain, filled in from reference TRBV18 and TRBJ1-5, reads NAGVMQNPRHLVRRRGQEARLRCSPMKGHSHVYWYRQLPEEGLKFMVYLQKENIIDESGMPKERFSAEFPKEGPSILRIQQVVRGDSAAYFCASSPPDRNQPQHFGDGTRLSIL.

The gene calls are TRBV10-2 and TRBJ2-5; 8 nucleotides agree with TRBD2. V dropped 3 bases and J dropped 4; count of bases not matched to a gene: 10. Germline CDR1 WSHSY, CDR2 SAAADI. This CDR3 comprises 16 residues. The CDR3 DNA sequence: TGCGCCAGCAGTGACCCTCGCGGAGGGACTAGAGAGACCCAGTACTTC. Translating it yields CASSDPRGGTRETQYF.

The chain is built from TRBV7-9 and TRBJ1-3; 7 bases agree with TRBD1. V lost 4 bases to trimming and J lost 2 bases; unmatched junction nucleotides: 2. This CDR3 has 14 residues. Germline V gives CDR1 SEHNR, CDR2 FQNEAQ (reference sequence). For the CDR3, the DNA is TGTGCCAGCAGCTCCCAGGGGGCTGGAAACACCATATATTTT. It is translated as CASSSQGAGNTIYF. Using reference TRBV7-9 and TRBJ1-3 for the parts outside the CDR3, the full variable domain is DTGVSQNPRHKITKRGQNVTFRCDPISEHNRLYWYRQTLGQGPEFLTYFQNEAQLEKSRLLSDRFSAERPKGSFSTLEIQRTEQGDSAMYLCASSSQGAGNTIYFGEGSWLTVV.

This rearrangement joins TRBV5-1 to TRBJ1-4, with D possibly matching TRBD1 (5 bases). The germline CDR1 and CDR2 sequences are SGHRS and YFSETQ. CDR3 length: 16 amino acids. Trimming cost V 4 bases and J 0 bases, with 13 bases left between them. The CDR3: CASSLSGPATNEKLFF. The CDR3 DNA is TGCGCCAGCAGCCTCTCAGGGCCTGCAACTAATGAAAAACTGTTTTTT.

This clone appeared once. V is TRBV9 and J is TRBJ2-7; D gene uncertain. The V end lost 3 bases, the J end lost 9 bases, and 19 bases lay between the germline ends. The germline V gene has CDR1 SGDLS and CDR2 YYNGEE. The CDR3 spans 14 residues. As DNA, the CDR3 is TGTGCCAGCAGCGACCGTGGCGGCCCTACGACGCAGTACTTC. Translation: CASSDRGGPTTQYF. Variable domain in full (rest from reference TRBV9 and TRBJ2-7): DSGVTQTPKHLITATGQRVTLRCSPRSGDLSVYWYQQSLDQGLQFLIQYYNGEERAKGNILERFSAQQFPDLHSELNLSSLELGDSALYFCASSDRGGPTTQYFGPGTRLTVT.

In its sample, this clone was seen a few times. The rearrangement joins TRBV7-9 to TRBJ2-1; 13 nucleotides agree with TRBD2. Germline V gives CDR1 SEHNR, CDR2 FQNEAQ (reference sequence). J gave up 8 bases and V 5 bases, and 9 bases lay outside the gene matches. The CDR3 sequence is 16 residues long. In DNA, the CDR3 is TGTGCCAGCAGCGCCGGGACTAGCGGGATCACGGATGAGCAGTTCTTC. Its protein product is CASSAGTSGITDEQFF.

The chain uses TRBV27 and TRBJ2-7; TRBD2 agrees at 8 bases. With V trimmed by 6 bases and J by 4 bases, 11 bases remained unmatched. This CDR3 region has 15 residues. Germline-derived CDR1 and CDR2 are MNHEY and SMNVEV (reference sequence). The CDR3 is CASRGNGRALYEQYF. The CDR3 DNA sequence: TGTGCCAGCAGGGGTAACGGGAGGGCCTTGTACGAGCAGTACTTC.

This chain connects TRBV7-3 to TRBJ2-3, with 10 nucleotides matching TRBD2. Trimming took 6 bases from V and 2 from J; bases not matched to a gene: 2. CDR3 length equals 14 residues. Germline-derived CDR1 and CDR2 are SGHTA and FQGTGA. CDR3 in DNA: TGTGCCAGCAGACTAGCGGGACCCACAGATACGCAGTATTTT. Its protein is CASRLAGPTDTQYF.

This clone was seen once. The rearrangement uses TRBV3-1 (or the pseudogene TRBV3-2) and TRBJ2-7, with TRBD2 matching over 7 bases. The CDR3 is 14 residues long. Trimming took 1 base from V and 6 from J; bases not matched to a gene: 6. Germline V gives CDR1 LGHDT, CDR2 YNNKEL (reference sequence). CDR3 in DNA: TGTGCCAGCAGCCAAGTGGCCCGGGAGGTCGAGCAGTACTTC. Translated: CASSQVAREVEQYF.

This chain links TRBV18 with TRBJ1-2, with D perhaps TRBD1 (5 bases). CDR1 and CDR2 (germline): KGHSH, LQKENI. The CDR3 covers 13 residues. Trimming pared 6 bases from V and 8 bases from J, leaving 16 bases between. The CDR3 DNA sequence: TGTGCCAGCTCGGACTACCGGGACGGCGGCTACACCTTC. This encodes CASSDYRDGGYTF.

The genes are TRBV28 and TRBJ1-1; maybe TRBD1 (5 bases). V was trimmed by 6 bases and J by 3 bases, leaving 17 bases between them. The V gene's germline CDR1 is MDHEN and CDR2 SYDVKM. This CDR3 comprises 15 residues. The CDR3 coding sequence is TGTGCCAGCAGCCCGGCCACCGGGGACTACACTGAAGCTTTCTTT. Its protein product is CASSPATGDYTEAFF.

In DNA form, the CDR3 reads TGTGCCACCAGCAGTCCCGCGGTAGCGGGAGTTCTTCGGGATGAGCAGTTCTTC. This codes for CATSSPAVAGVLRDEQFF. The chain combines TRBV15 with TRBJ2-1; 9 positions agree with TRBD2. The CDR3 consists of 18 residues. CDR1 is LNHNV, CDR2 YYDKDF, per germline (reference sequence). With V trimmed by 3 bases and J by 8 bases, 17 bases remained unmatched.

The chain joins TRBV30 to TRBJ1-6; D is possibly TRBD1 (5 bases). CDR1 GTSNPN and CDR2 SVGIG come from the germline V gene (reference sequence). Trimming cost V 7 bases and J 6 bases, with 13 bases left between them. This CDR3 has 13 residues. CDR3 residues: CASKTVVNSPLHF. DNA for the CDR3: TGTGCCTCGAAGACAGTCGTTAATTCACCCCTCCACTTT.

There are a few counts of this clone. The chain has TRBV19 and TRBJ2-5; D is possibly TRBD1 (6 bases). The CDR3 consists of 15 residues. Trimming stripped 5 bases from V and 7 bases from J, with 20 bases between. Germline assignment: CDR1 LNHDA and CDR2 SQIVND (reference sequence). DNA for the CDR3: TGTGCCAGTAGTGCCCGGGACACCCCTCCGGGGACCCAGTACTTC. This sequence encodes CASSARDTPPGTQYF.

V gene TRBV7-9 combines with J gene TRBJ2-2, with 7 bases lining up with TRBD1. Per germline, CDR1 SEHNR and CDR2 FQNEAQ (reference sequence). Unmatched junction bases numbered 5, after V lost 5 bases and J lost 2 bases. CDR3 length: 15 residues. CDR3 DNA sequence: TGTGCCAGCAGCCCGGGGACAGCAAACACCGGGGAGCTGTTTTTT. Residues: CASSPGTANTGELFF.

This chain uses TRBV5-1 with TRBJ2-1; TRBD2 matches 8 bases. The CDR3 length is 14 residues. V shed 5 bases and J 8 bases; nucleotides not matched to a gene: 9. Germline assignment: CDR1 SGHRS and CDR2 YFSETQ. CDR3 sequence: CASRPGGPRYEQFF. The CDR3 nucleotides read TGCGCCAGCAGGCCGGGAGGGCCGAGGTATGAGCAGTTCTTC.

V usage is TRBV11-2 and J usage is TRBJ1-1; D gene ambiguous. Germline V gene data show CDR1 as SGHAT and CDR2 as FQNNGV. The CDR3 has 16 amino acids. Trimming stripped 4 bases from V and 4 bases from J, with 19 bases between. CDR3 amino acids: CASSWEGARSGTEAFF. CDR3 sequence (DNA): TGTGCCAGCAGCTGGGAGGGAGCGCGCTCGGGCACTGAAGCTTTCTTT. The full variable domain, completed using reference TRBV11-2 and TRBJ1-1, is EAGVAQSPRYKIIEKRQSVAFWCNPISGHATLYWYQQILGQGPKLLIQFQNNGVVDDSQLPKDRFSAERLKGVDSTLKIQPAKLEDSAVYLCASSWEGARSGTEAFFGQGTRLTVV.

The chain uses TRBV7-8 and TRBJ1-4; the D gene is possibly TRBD1 (6 bases). Trimming removed 5 bases from V and 8 bases from J, with 21 bases in between. Germline CDR1 is SGHVS and CDR2 is FQNEAQ. The CDR3 consists of 16 residues. The CDR3 DNA follows: TGTGCCAGCAGCCGAGAGGGGGTTTGGGTGGAGGAAAAACTGTTTTTT. This sequence encodes CASSREGVWVEEKLFF.

This chain uses TRBV25-1 with TRBJ2-1; 7 bases fit TRBD2. V lost 1 base to trimming and J lost 9 bases; unmatched junction nucleotides: 9. The CDR3 extends over 15 amino acids. CDR1 MGHDK and CDR2 SYGVNS come from the germline V gene. CDR3 region: CASSEFKGKRGEQFF. In DNA form, the CDR3 reads TGTGCCAGCAGTGAATTTAAGGGGAAGCGGGGTGAGCAGTTCTTC.

The chain couples TRBV19 to TRBJ2-1, with D perhaps matching TRBD2 (6 bases). Germline assignment: CDR1 LNHDA and CDR2 SQIVND (reference sequence). The CDR3 totals 16 residues. V lost 5 bases to trimming and J lost 3 bases, with 17 bases between them. CDR3 nucleotides: TGTGCCAGTAGTGATGATTGGGGAGGCAACTACAATGAGCAGTTCTTC. This sequence encodes CASSDDWGGNYNEQFF.

This clone was seen just once. V is TRBV6-2 or TRBV6-3 and J is TRBJ2-1; 10 positions agree with TRBD2. Germline lookup yields CDR1 MNHEY and CDR2 SVGEGT. The CDR3 is 16 residues long. Losses at the gene ends were 2 bases for V and 6 bases for J; bases not matched to a gene: 7. The CDR3 reads CASSYPLAGVLNEQFF. The CDR3 DNA sequence: TGTGCCAGCAGTTACCCCCTAGCGGGAGTTCTCAATGAGCAGTTCTTC.

The chain uses TRBV19 and TRBJ1-2; 8 bases line up with TRBD1. Trimming at V came to 5 bases and at J to 0 bases, leaving 8 bases not matched to a gene. Germline V gene sequence: CDR1 LNHDA, CDR2 SQIVND (reference sequence). CDR3 size: 16 residues. CDR3 DNA: TGTGCCAGTAGTCGAAAGGGACAGGCAGCTAACTATGGCTACACCTTC. Its protein product is CASSRKGQAANYGYTF.

The rearrangement links TRBV6-5 to TRBJ1-1, with D possibly TRBD1 on 5 matching bases. The CDR3 length is 14 residues. From germline, CDR1 is MNHEY and CDR2 SVGAGI. Trimming left V 2 bases short and J 4 bases short, with 11 bases between. CDR3 protein: CASSYRGGGTEAFF. DNA of the CDR3: TGTGCCAGCAGTTACAGGGGAGGAGGCACTGAAGCTTTCTTT.